This T cell receptor (beta chain) was identified in a study of T cells expressing NK-cell markers. CDR1 is SEHNR and CDR2 is FQNEAQ in the germline V gene (reference sequence). This CDR3 has 12 amino acids. No DNA is given; TCRdb re-called the 5' RACE reads and lists each CDR3 protein once. This sample's table reports some 140,000 distinct CDR3 sequences. This clonotype was sampled from a woman aged 45-65 years in good health. Sequenced material: blood T cells: a sorted CD56 or NKG2C T cell subset, CD4+ or CD8+ T cells, or bulk PBMC T cells (not recorded which). The rearrangement joins TRBV7-9 to TRBJ1-1. The chain's CDR3 is CASSRGGSEAFF.